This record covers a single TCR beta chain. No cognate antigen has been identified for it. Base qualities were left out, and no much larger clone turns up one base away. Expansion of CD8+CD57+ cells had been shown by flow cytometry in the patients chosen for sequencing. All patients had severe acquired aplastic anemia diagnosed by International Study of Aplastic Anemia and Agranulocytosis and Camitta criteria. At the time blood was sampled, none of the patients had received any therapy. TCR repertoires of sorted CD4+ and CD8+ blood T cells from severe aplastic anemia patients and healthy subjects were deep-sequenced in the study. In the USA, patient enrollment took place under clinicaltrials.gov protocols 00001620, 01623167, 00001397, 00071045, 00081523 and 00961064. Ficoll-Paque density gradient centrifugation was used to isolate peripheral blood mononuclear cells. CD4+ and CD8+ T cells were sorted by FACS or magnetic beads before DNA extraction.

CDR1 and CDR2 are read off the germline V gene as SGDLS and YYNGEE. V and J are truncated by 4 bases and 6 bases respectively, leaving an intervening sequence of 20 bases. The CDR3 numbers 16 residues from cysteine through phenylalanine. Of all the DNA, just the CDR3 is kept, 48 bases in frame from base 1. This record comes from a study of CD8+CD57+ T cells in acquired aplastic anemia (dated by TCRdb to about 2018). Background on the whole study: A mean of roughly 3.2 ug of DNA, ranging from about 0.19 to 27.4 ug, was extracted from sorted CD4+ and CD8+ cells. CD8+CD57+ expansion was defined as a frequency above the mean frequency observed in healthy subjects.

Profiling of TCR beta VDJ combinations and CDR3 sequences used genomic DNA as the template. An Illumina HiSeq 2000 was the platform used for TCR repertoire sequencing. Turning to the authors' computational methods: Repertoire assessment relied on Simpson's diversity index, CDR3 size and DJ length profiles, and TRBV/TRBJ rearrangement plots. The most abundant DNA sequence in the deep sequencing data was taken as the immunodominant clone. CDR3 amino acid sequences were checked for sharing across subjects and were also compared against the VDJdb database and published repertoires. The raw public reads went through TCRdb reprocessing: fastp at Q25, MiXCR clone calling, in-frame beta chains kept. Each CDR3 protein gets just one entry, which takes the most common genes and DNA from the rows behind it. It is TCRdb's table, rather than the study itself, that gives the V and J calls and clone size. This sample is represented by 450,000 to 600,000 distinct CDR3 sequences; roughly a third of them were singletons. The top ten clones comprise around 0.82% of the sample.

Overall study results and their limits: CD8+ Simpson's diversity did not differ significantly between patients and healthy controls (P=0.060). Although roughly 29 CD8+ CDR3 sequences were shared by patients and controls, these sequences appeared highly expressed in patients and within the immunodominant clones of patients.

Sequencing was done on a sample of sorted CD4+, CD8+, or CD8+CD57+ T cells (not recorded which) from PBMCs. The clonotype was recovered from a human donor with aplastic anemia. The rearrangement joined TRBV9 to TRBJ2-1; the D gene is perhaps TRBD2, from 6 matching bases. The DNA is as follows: TGTGCCAGCAGCCTAGACGGAGGGGCGTTTTTCAATGAGCAGTTCTTC. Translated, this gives CASSLDGGAFFNEQFF.